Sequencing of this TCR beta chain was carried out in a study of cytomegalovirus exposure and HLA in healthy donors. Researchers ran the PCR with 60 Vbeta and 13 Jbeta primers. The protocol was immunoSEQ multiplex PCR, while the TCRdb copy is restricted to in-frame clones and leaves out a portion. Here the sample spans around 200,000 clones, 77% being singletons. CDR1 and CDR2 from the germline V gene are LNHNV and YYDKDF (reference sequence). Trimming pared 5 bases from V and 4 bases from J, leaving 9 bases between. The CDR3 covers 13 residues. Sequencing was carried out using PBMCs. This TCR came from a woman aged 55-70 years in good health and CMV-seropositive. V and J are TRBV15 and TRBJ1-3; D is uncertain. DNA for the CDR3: TGTGCCACCAGCCCTCGGTCCGGAAACACCATATATTTT. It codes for CATSPRSGNTIYF.